This is a list of T cell receptor beta chains from one sample in a study of shared clonotypes between healthy human individuals. The assay was immunoSEQ multiplex PCR, and TCRdb's table has in-frame clones only and misses some. The table includes millions of clones, more than 90% detected once. Sequencing was performed on naive CD4+ T cells sorted from blood. The origin of the receptors is a man between 18 and 35 years old in good health. The CDR3 runs from the conserved cysteine through the conserved F or W. The D gene is left open where the match is weak. Clone size is given for some rows only: seen once, a few or many times, or a class if the clone is expanded.

V gene	clone size	D gene	J gene	CDR3 protein	CDR3 DNA
TRBV11-1	-	TRBD2	TRBJ2-1	CASTPAAGAGGSYNEQFF	TGTGCCAGCACCCCGGCCGCAGGGGCGGGGGGCTCCTACAATGAGCAGTTCTTC
TRBV5-5	-	TRBD2	TRBJ2-3	CASSFGGSFSPDTQYF	TGTGCCAGCAGCTTCGGGGGGTCATTTTCTCCAGATACGCAGTATTTT
TRBV6-1	-	-	TRBJ1-5	CASSEWGGDQPQHF	TGTGCCAGCAGTGAATGGGGGGGCGATCAGCCCCAGCATTTT
TRBV2	-	-	TRBJ1-5	CASRDSLSNQPQHF	TGTGCCAGCAGGGACAGCCTTAGCAATCAGCCCCAGCATTTT
TRBV6-5	-	-	TRBJ1-5	CASSLDGISPQHF	TGTGCCAGCAGTCTCGATGGGATTTCTCCCCAGCATTTT
TRBV9	once	TRBD2	TRBJ2-3	CASSARTSVHVLDTQYF	TGTGCCAGCAGCGCTCGGACTAGCGTTCATGTCTTAGATACGCAGTATTTT
TRBV5-4	-	TRBD1	TRBJ1-2	CASSLFVPGTGYGYTF	TGTGCCAGCAGCTTGTTTGTCCCCGGGACAGGCTATGGCTACACCTTC
TRBV19	-	-	TRBJ2-2	CASSGLNTGELFF	TGTGCCAGTAGTGGGCTTAACACCGGGGAGCTGTTTTTT
TRBV7-6	-	-	TRBJ1-1	CASSLGVSSQAFF	TGTGCCAGCAGCTTAGGAGTGAGCTCTCAAGCTTTCTTT
TRBV6-4	-	-	TRBJ2-5	CASAGEETQYF	TGTGCCAGCGCAGGAGAAGAGACCCAGTACTTC
TRBV7-9	-	TRBD2	TRBJ2-5	CASSIRTSGTQYF	TGTGCCAGCAGCATACGGACTAGTGGGACCCAGTACTTC
TRBV30	-	-	TRBJ2-5	CAWSKGVQETQYF	TGTGCCTGGAGTAAAGGGGTCCAAGAGACCCAGTACTTC
TRBV29-1	-	-	TRBJ2-1	CSVAVLQDEQFF	TGCAGCGTTGCGGTGCTTCAGGATGAGCAGTTCTTC
TRBV27	-	-	TRBJ1-2	CASSSWVAGGYTF	TGTGCCAGCAGTTCTTGGGTAGCAGGGGGCTACACCTTC
TRBV5-4	-	TRBD1	TRBJ1-2	CASSSSGQTYGYTF	TGTGCCAGCAGCTCATCGGGACAGACCTATGGCTACACCTTC
TRBV10-2	-	TRBD1	TRBJ2-5	CASSGRTGNPQYF	TGCGCCAGCAGTGGTAGGACAGGGAATCCCCAGTACTTC
TRBV2	few	TRBD1	TRBJ1-5	CASSGQGGQPQHF	TGTGCCAGCAGCGGACAGGGCGGACAGCCCCAGCATTTT
TRBV10-1	-	-	TRBJ2-2	CASSEHSKAGELFF	TGCGCCAGCAGTGAGCACAGTAAGGCCGGGGAGCTGTTTTTT
TRBV6-5	-	-	TRBJ1-1	CASSYFGGTEAFF	TGTGCCAGCAGTTACTTCGGGGGTACTGAAGCTTTCTTT
TRBV30	few	-	TRBJ1-1	CAWSRVEAFF	TGTGCCTGGAGTCGAGTTGAAGCTTTCTTT
TRBV7-9	-	-	TRBJ1-3	CASSLGLGNTIYF	TGTGCCAGCAGCTTAGGACTTGGAAACACCATATATTTT
TRBV5-1	-	TRBD1	TRBJ1-1	CASSLWTGLNTEAFF	TGCGCCAGCAGCCTCTGGACAGGGTTGAACACTGAAGCTTTCTTT
TRBV29-1	few	-	TRBJ1-1	CSVRPEMNTEAFF	TGCAGCGTACGACCGGAGATGAACACTGAAGCTTTCTTT
TRBV27	-	-	TRBJ2-1	CASSLDGGPYNEQFF	TGTGCCAGCAGTTTAGACGGGGGCCCATACAATGAGCAGTTCTTC
TRBV6-1	-	-	TRBJ1-5	CASSEAGRDQPQHF	TGTGCCAGCAGTGAAGCTGGCAGGGATCAGCCCCAGCATTTT
TRBV7-3	-	-	TRBJ1-5	CASSRTPNQPQHF	TGTGCCAGCAGCAGGACCCCCAATCAGCCCCAGCATTTT
TRBV4-1	-	TRBD1	TRBJ1-1	CASSQVGTGGLRGTEAFF	TGCGCCAGCAGCCAGGTAGGGACAGGGGGCCTTAGGGGCACTGAAGCTTTCTTT
TRBV18	-	TRBD2	TRBJ2-1	CASSRPGTSGRDQQFF	TGTGCCAGCTCACGACCTGGGACTAGCGGGAGGGATCAGCAGTTCTTC
TRBV27	-	TRBD2	TRBJ2-1	CASSPRTSGNPNEQFF	TGTGCCAGCAGTCCGCGGACTAGCGGGAACCCTAATGAGCAGTTCTTC
TRBV10-3	-	-	TRBJ1-4	CAISEGRDEKLFF	TGTGCCATCAGCGAGGGACGGGACGAAAAACTGTTTTTT
TRBV7-8	-	TRBD1	TRBJ1-2	CASSLSGQKIYGYTF	TGTGCCAGCAGCTTATCGGGACAGAAGATCTATGGCTACACCTTC
TRBV2	-	-	TRBJ2-5	CASIDISFLYF	TGTGCCAGCATAGACATAAGTTTTCTGTACTTC
TRBV6-5	-	TRBD1	TRBJ1-1	CASTRDRGAEAFF	TGTGCCAGCACTCGGGACAGGGGGGCTGAAGCTTTCTTT
TRBV30	-	-	TRBJ1-2	CAWSVRADYGYTF	TGTGCCTGGAGTGTCAGGGCGGACTATGGCTACACCTTC
TRBV4-1	-	-	TRBJ1-5	CASSQVGLANQPQHF	TGCGCCAGCAGCCAAGTGGGACTGGCGAATCAGCCCCAGCATTTT
TRBV6-5	-	TRBD2	TRBJ2-7	CASIGAGGPREQYF	TGTGCCAGCATCGGAGCGGGAGGGCCGAGGGAGCAGTACTTC
TRBV14	once	TRBD2	TRBJ2-7	CASSLPGLAGTYEQYF	TGTGCCAGCAGCTTACCGGGACTAGCGGGGACCTACGAGCAGTACTTC
TRBV19	-	-	TRBJ2-7	CASSGGLNYEQYF	TGTGCCAGTAGTGGGGGCCTGAACTACGAGCAGTACTTC
TRBV2	-	-	TRBJ2-3	CASSVWQGITDTQYF	TGTGCCAGCAGTGTTTGGCAGGGAATAACAGATACGCAGTATTTT
TRBV4-3	-	-	TRBJ1-6	CASSQTHTSALHF	TGCGCCAGCAGCCAGACCCATACAAGTGCCCTCCACTTT
TRBV15	-	TRBD1	TRBJ2-5	CATSRDSRETQYF	TGTGCCACCAGTCGGGACAGCAGAGAGACCCAGTACTTC
TRBV27	-	TRBD2	TRBJ2-3	CASSFTGTSVRTDTQYF	TGTGCCAGCAGTTTCACCGGGACTAGCGTACGCACAGATACGCAGTATTTT